This TCR beta chain derives from a study of shared clonotypes between healthy human individuals (TCRdb year 2020). Context from the whole study: Three men and a couple of women, aged 18 to 49 years, made up the cohort. Per donor, leukapheresis produced somewhere between about 0.94 and 9.5 billion PBMCs. To estimate repertoire size and how much clonotypes are shared between individuals, the study performed deep sequencing of blood TCR repertoires from five healthy adults. For each donor, three plates each were used for CD4 naive and CD4 memory, two plates were used for CD8 naive, and one plate was used for CD8 memory. Libraries were prepared and TCR repertoires were sequenced by different laboratories using diverse techniques, in order to increase sequencing depth and limit assay-specific biases. What the authors observed across the whole study: Even with the large sequencing depth, rarefaction of the sorted-subset datasets indicated that sequencing was incomplete. Higher generation probabilities were observed for clonotypes shared by all four sorted-subset donors than for non-shared clonotypes. The small number of donors limited the genetic and exposure-history diversity represented. Based on pairwise subsampling, the degree of clonotype sharing among donors was expected to be affected by sequencing depth. Across a few donors, around 5% of naive CD4, approximately 4% of naive CD8, 2% to 2.5% of memory CD4, and over 0.35% of memory CD8 clonotypes were shared. Estimated clonotype richness was generally larger for naive than for memory subsets. Only blood was sampled, and tissue TCR repertoires likely differ from those in blood.

The donors were healthy, HIV-negative adults who had no recently reported acute infections or vaccinations. All donors were Caucasian adults living in Nashville, Tennessee, USA. CD4+ T cells were enriched by magnetic negative selection; naive cells were then positively selected on CD45RA, and the negative fraction formed the memory subset. Blood was obtained by leukapheresis, after which PBMCs were separated by Ficoll-Histopaque density gradient centrifugation and cryopreserved in liquid nitrogen vapor phase. Purity and quantity of every magnetically sorted T cell population were checked by analytical flow cytometry. Each sorted fraction had its genomic DNA isolated and then quantified by UV absorbance on a Nanodrop 2000c. Using the deep immunoSEQ assay, multiplex PCR amplified TCR CDR3 regions from genomic DNA. Extracted genomic DNA from each cell subset was distributed evenly across all wells of several immunoSEQ 96-well plates, and each plate was treated as a replicate. For sorted subsets, 200 to 250 ng of genomic DNA, equivalent to around 29,000 T cell genomes, went into each replicate PCR. Purified libraries were measured with a Qubit 3.0 fluorometer, size-checked on a Bioanalyzer 2100, and measured again with the KAPA Library Quantification kit. Every immunoSEQ 96-well plate was sequenced on a separate single-read 150-cycle Illumina NextSeq 550 flow cell. The source study handled its data this way. Because only junctional sequences without quality scores were contained in the immunoSEQ output, filtering matching that applied to full-length reads could not be performed. To assign V/J genes and CDR3, sequences were annotated against IMGT germline references using PyIR, a Python wrapper for IgBLAST v1.9. Reads were removed for weak V/J assignments (E-value above 1e-6), missing CDR3, stop codons, out-of-frame junctions, or ambiguous translated residues. A V3J clonotype was defined by an identical inferred V gene, J gene, and CDR3 amino acid sequence. The percentage overlap between two repertoires was calculated by dividing the number of shared unique clonotypes by the size of the smaller repertoire. Richness of each repertoire was evaluated using RTK rarefaction, the Chao1 estimator, and Recon v2.1 estimates of unobserved clonotypes. Generation probabilities were computed with OLGA for all TCRbeta clonotypes obtained by the gDNA method from several donors. Entries here come from immuneACCESS through TCRdb and include only in-frame sequences with V and J called. Some clones fail to appear in such tables; in the studies checked, an unresolved V gene covers under half of the shortfall, and the cause of the remainder is unknown. D and trimming were read from the DNA, whereas the V and J calls and clone size are those reported in that table. The sample table records approximately 1,500,000 clones; approximately 96% of these occur just once. The ten largest clones capture about 1% of the sample.

A remark on this clone: The antigen it recognizes is unknown. No base qualities exist here, and no much larger clone lies one base off it.

Based on the germline V gene (reference sequence), the CDR1 and CDR2 sequences are PRHDT and FYEKMQ. For this chain, trimming is 1 base at the V end and 2 bases at the J end, and the number of junction bases without a gene match is 14. From cysteine to phenylalanine, the CDR3 is 19 amino acids long. Only the CDR3 DNA is retained, 57 bases long and in frame from the first base. Source material: naive CD4+ T cells sorted from blood. This sample's cell subset or site label indicates: CD45RA+ positively selected. This TCR was recovered from a man aged 30 to 45 in good health. This receptor chain uses TRBV13 and TRBJ2-3; 8 bases in between match TRBD2. The base sequence is TGTGCCAGCAGCTTAGTCGCTACTAGCGGAAGTCTTGCCACAGATACGCAGTATTTT. Protein translation: CASSLVATSGSLATDTQYF.